The 21 T cell receptor beta chains below come from one sample, sequenced in a study of CD8 T cells in Susac syndrome. RNA in amounts of 0.5 to 1 ug was reverse transcribed with random hexamers. TCRdb re-called the immunoSEQ multiplex PCR reads through MiXCR, storing one row per CDR3 protein. The sample holds under 200,000 distinct CDR3 sequences, approximately 96% seen once. Material: CD4+ T cells from PBMCs. These receptors came from a human donor with Susac syndrome.

The genes are TRBV30 and TRBJ2-3; 8 positions match TRBD2. Germline V gives CDR1 GTSNPN, CDR2 SVGIG (reference sequence). J gave up 5 bases and V 2 bases, and 6 bases lay outside the gene matches. There are 14 residues in the CDR3. The CDR3 is CAWSLSAGGDTQYF. The CDR3 DNA is TGTGCCTGGAGTTTGTCGGCGGGGGGAGATACGCAGTATTTT.

The rearrangement uses TRBV20-1 and TRBJ2-3, with D maybe TRBD2 (6 bases). Germline V gene lookup returns CDR1 DFQATT and CDR2 SNEGSKA (reference sequence). This CDR3 has 15 residues. V lost 8 bases, J lost 6 bases, and 24 bases lay in between. CDR3 in DNA: TGCAGTATTAGGAGGGGATCCGGTTACGTGGATACGCAGTATTTT. Residues: CSIRRGSGYVDTQYF.

The chain has TRBV30 and TRBJ2-3; 9 positions agree with TRBD2. Looked up from germline, CDR1 is GTSNPN and CDR2 is SVGIG (reference sequence). The J segment lost 1 base and the V segment lost 5 bases, leaving 7 bases of the junction unmatched. The CDR3 spans 15 residues. The CDR3 protein is CAWGMSSGGTDTQYF. As DNA, the CDR3 is TGTGCCTGGGGGATGTCTAGCGGGGGCACAGATACGCAGTATTTT.

The chain couples TRBV6-5 to TRBJ1-4; no reliable D call. Germline loops: CDR1 MNHEY, CDR2 SVGAGI. V was cut by 4 bases and J by 6 bases, with 12 bases left in between. The CDR3 runs to 14 residues. CDR3 in DNA: TGTGCCAGCAGTTTTTCTTTGGCCGATGAAAAACTGTTTTTT. Protein product: CASSFSLADEKLFF.

The gene calls are TRBV20-1 and TRBJ1-5; a weak D match, TRBD1 (5 bases). Trimming pared 3 bases from V and 5 bases from J, leaving 11 bases between. This CDR3 is built from 13 residues. Germline V gene data show CDR1 as DFQATT and CDR2 as SNEGSKA (reference sequence). CDR3 protein: CSARGQGDQPQHF. DNA for the CDR3: TGCAGTGCTAGGGGCCAGGGTGATCAGCCCCAGCATTTT.

This chain joins TRBV27 and TRBJ1-2; tentative D call: TRBD1 (5 bases). V lost 3 bases and J lost 2, with 16 bases in between. CDR1 and CDR2 (germline): MNHEY, SMNVEV (reference sequence). The CDR3 runs 16 residues. The CDR3 reads CASSFFPGASNYGYTF. The DNA for the CDR3 is TGTGCCAGCAGTTTTTTCCCCGGGGCCTCAAACTATGGCTACACCTTC.

The V call is TRBV7-9, the J call TRBJ2-5; TRBD1 aligns across 7 bases. Germline V lookup: CDR1 SEHNR, CDR2 FQNEAQ (reference sequence). The CDR3 has 14 residues. After removal of 3 bases from V and 5 bases from J, the junction contained 6 bases not matched to a gene. CDR3 sequence (DNA): TGTGCCAGCAGCTTTAAAAGACAGGGCGAGACCCAGTACTTC. Translation: CASSFKRQGETQYF.

This clonotype came up a few times. V is TRBV12-3 or TRBV12-4 and J is TRBJ2-6; D is perhaps TRBD2 (5 bases). The CDR3 is 15 amino acids. V shed 6 bases and J shed 2 bases, with 11 bases lying between them. DNA for the CDR3: TGTGCCAGCAGCCTTGGAGGACCTGGGGCCAACGTCCTGACTTTC. Translating it yields CASSLGGPGANVLTF.

This clonotype was seen just once. The rearrangement uses TRBV4-1 and TRBJ1-5; D might be TRBD1 (5 bases). From germline, CDR1 is MGHRA and CDR2 YSYEKL. With 0 bases removed from V and 5 bases from J, the gap between germline ends came to 14 bases. The CDR3 runs 16 residues. This chain's CDR3 is CASSQDWAGGYQPQHF. The DNA of the CDR3 is TGCGCCAGCAGCCAAGATTGGGCTGGGGGGTATCAGCCCCAGCATTTT.

DNA of the CDR3: TGTGCCTGGAGTGTGAGACCAGGGTTCAGTTCACCCCTCCACTTT. It specifies CAWSVRPGFSSPLHF. The chain recombines TRBV30 with TRBJ1-6, with D possibly TRBD1 on 5 matching bases. The germline CDR1 and CDR2 sequences are GTSNPN and SVGIG (reference sequence). The V end was cut by 0 bases, the J end by 9 bases, with 15 bases between. This CDR3 has 15 amino acids.

This clonotype appeared a few times. V usage is TRBV27 and J usage is TRBJ2-7; 8 positions agree with TRBD1. V lost 5 bases, J lost 4 bases, and 4 bases stayed unmatched. The CDR3 has 13 amino acids. CDR1 is MNHEY and CDR2 is SMNVEV in the germline V gene (reference sequence). The CDR3 loop is CASSLDRGYEQYF. In DNA form, the CDR3 reads TGTGCCAGCAGTCTCGACAGGGGTTACGAGCAGTACTTC.

This rearrangement joins TRBV7-2 to TRBJ2-5; TRBD2 is a possible D gene (6 bases). V lost 3 bases and J 3 bases, leaving 11 bases between the germline ends. The CDR3 sequence is 14 residues long. Looked up from germline, CDR1 is SGHTA and CDR2 is FQGNSA. CDR3 sequence: CASSFRSGEETQYF. The CDR3 DNA is TGTGCCAGCAGCTTTCGATCGGGAGAAGAGACCCAGTACTTC.

This chain uses TRBV5-4 with TRBJ2-3; 7 bases are shared with TRBD2. CDR3 length equals 14 residues. J gave up 12 bases and V 4 bases, and 14 bases lay outside the gene matches. CDR1 is SGHNT, CDR2 YYREEE, per germline (reference sequence). The CDR3: CASSKSDGGLTQYF. CDR3 nucleotide sequence: TGTGCCAGCAGCAAATCCGACGGGGGACTAACCCAGTATTTT.

The chain carries TRBV25-1 and TRBJ2-1; no reliable D call. The CDR3 length is 12 residues. Germline V gene lookup returns CDR1 MGHDK and CDR2 SYGVNS. Between the trimmed V and J ends, which lost 3 bases and 9 bases, there was a span of 9 bases. Here the CDR3 reads CASSDWGTEQFF. CDR3 sequence (DNA): TGTGCCAGCAGTGATTGGGGAACTGAGCAGTTCTTC.

The V call is TRBV20-1, the J call TRBJ1-2, with D perhaps TRBD1 (5 bases). The CDR3 contains 13 residues. The V gene's germline CDR1 is DFQATT and CDR2 SNEGSKA (reference sequence). V was pared by 6 bases and J by 7 bases, with 18 bases between. The CDR3: CSASSGQGRGYTF. Here the CDR3 DNA reads TGCAGTGCCTCTTCCGGGCAGGGCCGTGGCTACACCTTC.

The chain links TRBV5-1 to TRBJ2-3; 14 bases agree with TRBD2. V was pared by 0 bases and J by 6 bases, with 3 bases of the junction left unmatched. Germline assignment: CDR1 SGHRS and CDR2 YFSETQ. The CDR3 has 16 amino acids. In nucleotides, the CDR3 is TGCGCCAGCAGCTTGGGACTAGCGGGGGGGTTTGATACGCAGTATTTT. Protein sequence: CASSLGLAGGFDTQYF.

The chain combines TRBV29-1 with TRBJ1-5, with 10 bases matching TRBD1. There are 15 residues in the CDR3. Germline V gene sequence: CDR1 SQVTM, CDR2 ANQGSEA. The trim removed 5 bases at V and 6 bases at J, leaving 10 bases unmatched. The CDR3 sequence: CSVTKGTGVSQPQHF. Here the CDR3 DNA reads TGCAGCGTTACAAAAGGGACAGGGGTCAGTCAGCCCCAGCATTTT.

The rearrangement links TRBV20-1 to TRBJ2-3; 8 nucleotides agree with TRBD1. In germline, CDR1 is DFQATT, CDR2 SNEGSKA (reference sequence). After removal of 5 bases from V and 6 bases from J, the junction contained 10 bases not matched to a gene. The CDR3 loop spans 14 amino acids. For the CDR3, the DNA is TGCAGTGCTTCCTCACCAGGGGGCTCGGATACGCAGTATTTT. Translation: CSASSPGGSDTQYF.

DNA for the CDR3: TGCAGTGCCGGGAGGAGGAACACTGAAGCTTTCTTT. It codes for CSAGRRNTEAFF. The chain employs TRBV20-1 and TRBJ1-1; the D is unclear. V was cut by 6 bases and J by 1 base, with 9 bases left in between. Germline V gene lookup returns CDR1 DFQATT and CDR2 SNEGSKA (reference sequence). The CDR3 runs 12 residues.

This chain joins TRBV3-1 and TRBJ2-7; D may be TRBD1 or TRBD2 (5 bases each). The germline V gene has CDR1 LGHDT and CDR2 YNNKEL (reference sequence). V shed 4 bases and J shed 6 bases, with 16 bases lying between them. The CDR3 has 14 residues. The CDR3 sequence: CASSLRDRASEQYF. As DNA, the CDR3 is TGTGCCAGCAGCCTAAGGGACCGCGCATCCGAGCAGTACTTC.

This chain joins TRBV3-1 and TRBJ1-1; a possible D gene is TRBD1 (6 bases). There are 18 residues in the CDR3. CDR1 and CDR2 from the germline V gene are LGHDT and YNNKEL (reference sequence). V lost 4 bases, J lost 3 bases, and 24 bases lay in between. CDR3 nucleotides: TGTGCCAGCAGCCTCCAAACGCGCAGGGGCAGACTGTACACTGAAGCTTTCTTT. The encoded protein is CASSLQTRRGRLYTEAFF. Combining the CDR3 with reference TRBV3-1 and TRBJ1-1 gives the whole variable domain DTAVSQTPKYLVTQMGNDKSIKCEQNLGHDTMYWYKQDSKKFLKIMFSYNNKELIINETVPNRFSPKSPDKAHLNLHINSLELGDSAVYFCASSLQTRRGRLYTEAFFGQGTRLTVV.